Shown below are 30 T cell receptor beta chains from a single sample sequenced in a study of CD8 T cells in Susac syndrome. The authors reverse transcribed roughly 0.5 to 1 ug RNA with random hexamers. TCRdb reprocessed the immunoSEQ multiplex PCR reads with MiXCR, giving one entry per CDR3 protein. The sample shows some 200,000 distinct CDR3 sequences, around 96% of them seen only once. What was sequenced was CD4+ T cells from PBMCs. The receptors originated from a human donor with multiple sclerosis.

CDR3 region: CASSVQPTNEKLFF. The CDR3 DNA sequence: TGTGCCAGCAGCGTACAACCAACTAATGAAAAACTGTTTTTT. The J gene is TRBJ1-4, the V gene TRBV9, with D hard to call. The germline V gene encodes CDR1 SGDLS and CDR2 YYNGEE. The V end was cut by 1 base, the J end by 0 bases, with 4 bases between. The CDR3 has 14 residues.

The rearrangement joins TRBV2 to TRBJ2-7, with D unresolved. This CDR3 is built from 14 residues. Per germline, CDR1 SNHLY and CDR2 FYNNEI. V was shortened by 7 bases and J by 1 base, with 14 bases between the two germline ends. The CDR3 sequence is CASTQGYISYEQYF. DNA for the CDR3: TGTGCCAGCACCCAAGGATACATTTCCTACGAGCAGTACTTC.

This clonotype was detected only once. The chain employs TRBV2 and TRBJ2-7, with D maybe TRBD2 (5 bases). CDR3 size: 13 residues. V was trimmed by 7 bases and J by 5 bases, leaving 15 bases between them. Germline V CDR1 and CDR2: SNHLY, FYNNEI. The CDR3 DNA sequence: TGTGCCAGCACCTACCGCCCGGGGAACGAGCAGTACTTC. Protein sequence: CASTYRPGNEQYF.

V is TRBV11-2 and J is TRBJ1-1; no reliable D call. The CDR3 sequence is 14 residues long. Germline CDR1 is SGHAT and CDR2 is FQNNGV. Trimming removed 7 bases from V and 0 bases from J, with 12 bases in between. The CDR3 region is CASTYGLLNTEAFF. CDR3 DNA sequence: TGTGCCAGCACCTACGGGCTGCTGAACACTGAAGCTTTCTTT.

Here the CDR3 reads CASSYPRTSAYEQYF. The CDR3 bases are TGTGCCAGCAGTTACCCGCGGACTAGCGCCTACGAGCAGTACTTC. The chain has TRBV6-6 and TRBJ2-7; 9 bases fit TRBD2. Germline loops: CDR1 MNHNY, CDR2 SVGAGI (reference sequence). J was trimmed by 2 bases and V by 2 bases; bases with no gene match: 4. The length of the CDR3 is 15 residues.

V gene TRBV20-1 combines with J gene TRBJ1-2; D not certain. Deletions cut 1 base from V and 2 bases from J, with 17 bases between. CDR1 DFQATT and CDR2 SNEGSKA come from the germline V gene (reference sequence). The CDR3 runs to 16 residues. The CDR3 sequence is CSARVSATTTNYGYTF. In DNA, the CDR3 is TGCAGTGCTAGAGTCTCTGCAACAACAACGAACTATGGCTACACCTTC.

The V and J genes are TRBV24-1 and TRBJ2-5, with D possibly TRBD1 on 6 matching bases. V shed 4 bases and J shed 5 bases, with 13 bases lying between them. In germline, CDR1 is KGHDR, CDR2 SFDVKD. CDR3 size: 14 residues. Here the CDR3 DNA reads TGTGCCACCAGTGACCTTGGGACAAGGGAGACCCAGTACTTC. Translated, it gives CATSDLGTRETQYF.

This chain links TRBV5-4 with TRBJ2-6, with D tentatively TRBD1 (5 bases). The CDR3 is 14 amino acids. Germline CDR1 and CDR2: SGHNT and YYREEE (reference sequence). V lost 7 bases to trimming and J lost 2 bases, with 10 bases between them. In nucleotides, the CDR3 is TGTGCCAGCTTGAGGACAACTGGGGCCAACGTCCTGACTTTC. Encoded protein: CASLRTTGANVLTF.

This sequence joins TRBV20-1 and TRBJ2-3; no reliable D call. The germline gives CDR1 DFQATT, CDR2 SNEGSKA (reference sequence). V dropped 1 base and J dropped 8 bases, with 13 bases sitting between them. This CDR3 is 13 amino acids long. The CDR3 coding sequence is TGCAGTGCTAGAGGGGCAATAAGTGGTACGCAGTATTTT. It yields the protein CSARGAISGTQYF.

This chain connects TRBV7-2 to TRBJ2-3, with TRBD1 as a possible D gene (6 bases). Trimming stripped 5 bases from V and 7 bases from J, with 13 bases between. CDR3 length: 13 amino acids. CDR1 and CDR2 (germline): SGHTA, FQGNSA. CDR3 in DNA: TGTGCCAGCAGCGCCTCGACAGGCCATACGCAGTATTTT. Protein product: CASSASTGHTQYF. The full variable domain, its missing parts supplied by reference TRBV7-2 and TRBJ2-3, is GAGVSQSPSNKVTEKGKDVELRCDPISGHTALYWYRQSLGQGLEFLIYFQGNSAPDKSGLPSDRFSAERTGGSVSTLTIQRTQQEDSAVYLCASSASTGHTQYFGPGTRLTVL.

The rearrangement links TRBV5-1 to TRBJ2-1; 12 bases fit TRBD2. The CDR3 is 15 residues long. CDR1 SGHRS and CDR2 YFSETQ come from the germline V gene. J was trimmed by 6 bases and V by 3 bases; bases with no gene match: 4. The CDR3 coding sequence is TGCGCCAGCAGCTCCTGGGGACTAGCGGGCAATGAGCAGTTCTTC. Its protein is CASSSWGLAGNEQFF.

The V call is TRBV29-1, the J call TRBJ1-2, with unresolved D. Trimming shortened V by 4 bases and J by 8 bases, and 11 bases separated the two germline ends. The CDR3 contains 11 residues. Germline CDR1 SQVTM, CDR2 ANQGSEA. The CDR3 bases are TGCAGCGTTGTGGTCGCGAGGGGCTACACCTTC. Translated, it gives CSVVVARGYTF.

This clonotype showed up just once. This chain joins TRBV10-3 and TRBJ2-1, with D tentatively TRBD1 (6 bases). V was shortened by 7 bases and J by 6 bases, with 16 bases between the two germline ends. This CDR3 is 14 amino acids long. Per germline, CDR1 ENHRY and CDR2 SYGVKD. The CDR3 here is CAITLEAGVNEQFF. DNA for the CDR3: TGTGCCATCACTCTGGAAGCAGGGGTCAATGAGCAGTTCTTC.

The J gene is TRBJ2-3, the V gene TRBV20-1, with D perhaps matching TRBD1 or TRBD2 (5 bases each). Deletions cut 3 bases from V and 6 bases from J, with 16 bases between. CDR3 length: 14 amino acids. The germline V gene encodes CDR1 DFQATT and CDR2 SNEGSKA (reference sequence). The CDR3 DNA is TGCAGTGCTAGGAAGACGGGACCCCAGGATACGCAGTATTTT. As protein: CSARKTGPQDTQYF.

The CDR3 protein is CSAREEWSSYEQYF. As DNA, the CDR3 is TGCAGTGCTAGAGAGGAGTGGAGCTCCTACGAGCAGTACTTC. The rearrangement uses TRBV20-1 and TRBJ2-7, with D unclear. The V end lost 0 bases, the J end lost 0 bases, and 9 bases lay between the germline ends. The CDR3 loop spans 14 amino acids. CDR1 and CDR2 (germline): DFQATT, SNEGSKA (reference sequence).

The chain is built from TRBV4-1 and TRBJ2-2, with no clear D. CDR1 and CDR2 (germline): MGHRA, YSYEKL. Trimming took off 4 bases at V and 7 bases at J, with 13 bases between the two ends. This CDR3 has 14 residues. In DNA form, the CDR3 reads TGCGCCAGCAGCCGACGGACCGAGAGCGGGGAGCTGTTTTTT. This codes for CASSRRTESGELFF.

The chain combines TRBV9 with TRBJ2-3; 7 bases align to TRBD2. The germline V gene has CDR1 SGDLS and CDR2 YYNGEE. The V segment lost 0 bases and the J segment 2 bases; nucleotides outside the gene matches: 9. This CDR3 is 17 amino acids long. The CDR3: CASSVAAAGRNTDTQYF. CDR3 nucleotides: TGTGCCAGCAGCGTAGCTGCAGCGGGGCGAAACACAGATACGCAGTATTTT.

A single count supports this clonotype. The chain recombines TRBV19 with TRBJ1-5; D possibly corresponds to TRBD1 (6 bases). This CDR3 comprises 14 residues. Germline loops: CDR1 LNHDA, CDR2 SQIVND (reference sequence). V was trimmed by 7 bases and J by 2 bases, leaving 12 bases between them. The CDR3 is CASTGGSGNQPQHF. CDR3 nucleotide sequence: TGTGCCAGTACGGGGGGCTCAGGCAATCAGCCCCAGCATTTT.

V is TRBV5-6 and J is TRBJ1-1, with D perhaps TRBD1 (6 bases). Trimming left V 2 bases short and J 0 bases short, with 17 bases between. Germline values: CDR1 SGHDT, CDR2 YYEEEE. The CDR3 totals 17 residues. As DNA, the CDR3 is TGTGCCAGCAGCTTCCGACAGGCCCTCACCATGAACACTGAAGCTTTCTTT. Its protein product is CASSFRQALTMNTEAFF.

V is TRBV5-1 and J is TRBJ2-2; 7 nucleotides align to TRBD1. Trimming removed 2 bases from V and 5 bases from J; junction bases left unmatched: 3. Germline V gene data show CDR1 as SGHRS and CDR2 as YFSETQ. This CDR3 is built from 14 residues. The CDR3 region is CASSFTGETGELFF. Here the CDR3 DNA reads TGCGCCAGCAGCTTTACAGGGGAGACCGGGGAGCTGTTTTTT.

The chain joins TRBV20-1 to TRBJ1-2, with a weak D call TRBD1 (5 bases). This CDR3 has 12 residues. Trimming left V 3 bases short and J 4 bases short, with 9 bases between. From germline, CDR1 is DFQATT and CDR2 SNEGSKA (reference sequence). For the CDR3, the DNA is TGCAGTGCTAGGGGACCCTTCTATGGCTACACCTTC. This gives the protein CSARGPFYGYTF.

The V gene is TRBV5-1, the J gene TRBJ2-1; 9 bases are a match to TRBD2. Germline CDR1 SGHRS, CDR2 YFSETQ. V shed 4 bases, J shed 8 bases, and the junction held 13 bases outside the gene matches. This CDR3 region has 16 residues. As DNA, the CDR3 is TGCGCCAGCAGCAACAGGCCCCTAGCGGGAAACCATGAGCAGTTCTTC. This translates into CASSNRPLAGNHEQFF. Together with reference TRBV5-1 and TRBJ2-1, the CDR3 gives the full variable domain: KAGVTQTPRYLIKTRGQQVTLSCSPISGHRSVSWYQQTPGQGLQFLFEYFSETQRNKGNFPGRFSGRQFSNSRSEMNVSTLELGDSALYLCASSNRPLAGNHEQFFGPGTRLTVL.

V usage is TRBV27 and J usage is TRBJ1-2; a possible D gene is TRBD1 (5 bases). Trimming removed 4 bases at V and 5 bases at J, with 17 bases between. This CDR3 spans 15 amino acids. Germline V gene lookup returns CDR1 MNHEY and CDR2 SMNVEV (reference sequence). The CDR3 reads CASSSPSRGDYGYTF. CDR3 in DNA: TGTGCCAGCAGTTCGCCCTCAAGGGGAGATTATGGCTACACCTTC.

The chain employs TRBV18 and TRBJ1-3; D not resolved. V was cut by 3 bases and J by 3 bases, with 9 bases left in between. Germline lookup yields CDR1 KGHSH and CDR2 LQKENI. This CDR3 comprises 14 residues. CDR3 residues: CASSPPPSGNTIYF. In nucleotides, the CDR3 is TGTGCCAGCTCACCCCCCCCAAGTGGAAACACCATATATTTT.

The genes are TRBV9 and TRBJ2-7; no clear D. This CDR3 region has 15 residues. Germline CDR1 SGDLS, CDR2 YYNGEE. Trimming took off 1 base at V and 5 bases at J, with 16 bases between the two ends. The CDR3 here is CASSVFPTARDEQYF. The DNA of the CDR3 is TGTGCCAGCAGCGTATTTCCCACGGCCCGGGACGAGCAGTACTTC. The variable domain in full, with the rest retrieved from reference TRBV9 and TRBJ2-7, is DSGVTQTPKHLITATGQRVTLRCSPRSGDLSVYWYQQSLDQGLQFLIQYYNGEERAKGNILERFSAQQFPDLHSELNLSSLELGDSALYFCASSVFPTARDEQYFGPGTRLTVT.

The rearrangement joins TRBV29-1 to TRBJ1-1; a possible D gene is TRBD1 (6 bases). Germline CDR1 and CDR2: SQVTM and ANQGSEA. Trimming cost V 5 bases and J 6 bases, with 16 bases left between them. The length of the CDR3 is 13 residues. The CDR3 loop is CSVKGGYPPEAFF. CDR3 bases: TGCAGCGTTAAAGGGGGGTATCCCCCTGAAGCTTTCTTT.

The chain links TRBV2 to TRBJ2-1, with TRBD2 identical over 7 bases. The J segment lost 6 bases and the V segment lost 1 base, leaving 3 bases of the junction unmatched. Germline V lookup: CDR1 SNHLY, CDR2 FYNNEI. CDR3 length: 14 residues. The CDR3 loop is CASSEGTRLNEQFF. The CDR3 DNA is TGTGCCAGCAGTGAAGGGACTAGGCTCAATGAGCAGTTCTTC.

The V and J genes are TRBV7-3 and TRBJ2-5; TRBD1 agrees at 7 bases. CDR1 and CDR2 from the germline V gene are SGHTA and FQGTGA. The trim removed 3 bases at V and 5 bases at J, leaving 6 bases unmatched. CDR3 length: 14 residues. The CDR3 sequence is CASSFRGLGETQYF. Written as DNA, the CDR3 is TGTGCCAGCAGCTTTAGGGGGCTGGGGGAGACCCAGTACTTC.

This chain joins TRBV29-1 and TRBJ2-7; D might be TRBD2 (6 bases). The CDR3 loop spans 12 amino acids. Germline V CDR1 and CDR2: SQVTM, ANQGSEA. V lost 1 base and J 4 bases, leaving 8 bases between the germline ends. The CDR3, as DNA: TGCAGCGTTGAAGTTCGGGGGTACGAGCAGTACTTC. Translated: CSVEVRGYEQYF.

V gene TRBV29-1 combines with J gene TRBJ2-7; D may match TRBD1 or TRBD2 (6 bases each). Germline assignment: CDR1 SQVTM and CDR2 ANQGSEA. The V end lost 3 bases, the J end lost 6 bases, and 12 bases lay between the germline ends. CDR3 size: 12 residues. The CDR3 region is CSVEGAGSEQYF. The CDR3 region has the DNA TGCAGCGTTGAGGGGGCCGGGAGCGAGCAGTACTTC.